One and the same sample provided the 9 T cell receptor beta chains below, sequenced in a study of T-cell reconstitution after alpha-beta-depleted transplantation in children. Unique molecular identifiers were used to barcode this TCRbeta library. Each CDR3 protein is one row after TCRdb ran MiXCR on the PCR reads. Here the sample spans about 400,000 distinct CDR3 sequences, about a fifth being singletons. Sequenced material: PBMCs from the stem cell graft donor, taken from the stem cell graft. The receptors were sampled from a human donor who donated a stem cell graft to a child with acute myeloid leukemia.

This rearrangement joins TRBV7-2 to TRBJ2-5; TRBD2 might be the D (5 bases). V was trimmed by 7 bases and J by 1 base, leaving 13 bases between them. The CDR3 spans 14 residues. From germline, CDR1 is SGHTA and CDR2 FQGNSA. The CDR3 spells CASTRTYPQETQYF. The CDR3 nucleotides read TGTGCCAGCACCAGGACTTACCCCCAAGAGACCCAGTACTTC.

This sequence joins TRBV28 and TRBJ2-7; D is undetermined. Germline values: CDR1 MDHEN, CDR2 SYDVKM. Trimming removed 7 bases at V and 3 bases at J, with 19 bases between. CDR3 size: 15 residues. The CDR3 sequence: CASTNLGRPFYEQYF. CDR3 nucleotide sequence: TGTGCCAGCACCAATCTAGGCCGACCCTTCTACGAGCAGTACTTC.

The chain uses TRBV29-1 and TRBJ2-2; no reliable D call. The length of the CDR3 is 13 residues. Germline V CDR1 and CDR2: SQVTM, ANQGSEA. Trimming removed 1 base at V and 3 bases at J, with 6 bases between. CDR3 amino acids: CSVEVGYTGELFF. CDR3 coding DNA: TGCAGCGTTGAAGTAGGTTACACCGGGGAGCTGTTTTTT.

This clonotype was observed a handful of times. The chain employs TRBV11-2 and TRBJ1-1, with 9 bases that match TRBD1. This CDR3 comprises 17 residues. Germline V gene sequence: CDR1 SGHAT, CDR2 FQNNGV. After removal of 1 base from V and 6 bases from J, the junction contained 12 bases not matched to a gene. The CDR3 here is CASSLGTGAISVPEAFF. The CDR3 coding sequence is TGTGCCAGCAGCTTAGGGACAGGGGCTATCTCGGTGCCTGAAGCTTTCTTT.

This clonotype has just a few counts. The rearrangement joins TRBV3-1 to TRBJ2-2; weak D call: TRBD2 (6 bases). The germline V gene encodes CDR1 LGHDT and CDR2 YNNKEL (reference sequence). V was trimmed by 5 bases and J by 6 bases, leaving 19 bases between them. CDR3 length: 16 residues. The CDR3 nucleotides are TGTGCCAGCAGCTTACGTCCGGGACTCCCCTCCGGGGAGCTGTTTTTT. Amino acid sequence: CASSLRPGLPSGELFF.

This clonotype was seen more than once but under ten times. V and J are TRBV12-3 or TRBV12-4 and TRBJ2-7; a possible D gene is TRBD1 (6 bases). Between the trimmed V and J ends, which lost 6 bases and 4 bases, there was a span of 25 bases. The CDR3 length is 17 residues. The CDR3 sequence is CASRGTGPTGRPYEQYF. CDR3 in DNA: TGTGCCAGCAGAGGGACGGGGCCGACAGGCCGACCATACGAGCAGTACTTC.

At least ten counts were recorded for this clonotype. This chain joins TRBV6-6 and TRBJ2-2; D is unresolved. The CDR3 has 12 residues. Germline lookup yields CDR1 MNHNY and CDR2 SVGAGI (reference sequence). V was shortened by 7 bases and J by 8 bases, with 11 bases between the two germline ends. The CDR3, as DNA: TGTGCCAGCACTAAAACCGGAGGGGAGCTGTTTTTT. It yields the protein CASTKTGGELFF.

This clonotype was seen at least ten times. This chain links TRBV29-1 with TRBJ2-3; 8 bases line up with TRBD1. The CDR3 has 15 residues. From germline, CDR1 is SQVTM and CDR2 ANQGSEA. The trim removed 0 bases at V and 4 bases at J, leaving 6 bases unmatched. In DNA, the CDR3 is TGCAGCGTTGAAGATCCGGACAGGGAATCAGATACGCAGTATTTT. Amino acids: CSVEDPDRESDTQYF.

Only a few counts were recorded for this clonotype. The V and J genes are TRBV13 and TRBJ2-1; 13 nucleotides agree with TRBD2. The V segment lost 6 bases and the J segment 8 bases; nucleotides outside the gene matches: 16. From germline, CDR1 is PRHDT and CDR2 FYEKMQ (reference sequence). CDR3 length: 18 residues. CDR3 sequence (DNA): TGTGCCAGCAGTCCGACGGGACTAGCGGGGTCTTTTATGGATGAGCAGTTCTTC. Translating it yields CASSPTGLAGSFMDEQFF. Combining the CDR3 with reference TRBV13 and TRBJ2-1 gives the whole variable domain AAGVIQSPRHLIKEKRETATLKCYPIPRHDTVYWYQQGPGQDPQFLISFYEKMQSDKGSIPDRFSAQQFSDYHSELNMSSLELGDSALYFCASSPTGLAGSFMDEQFFGPGTRLTVL.